One sample yielded the 31 T cell receptor beta chains listed below, sequenced in a study of T cells in Graves' hyperthyroidism and ophthalmopathy. RNA transcripts gave rise to amplified TCR beta CDR3 regions. The TCR CDR3 was amplified in a first-round RT-PCR using the HTBI primer set. MiXCR was run by TCRdb on the multiplex PCR reads, yielding one entry per CDR3 protein. This sample carries roughly 800,000 distinct CDR3 sequences, roughly 40% of them seen once, and the ten largest clones take roughly 8.3%. Sequencing used blood. All receptors come from a man aged 18 to 29 with Graves' hyperthyroidism.

This chain links TRBV20-1 with TRBJ2-7; no clear D gene. The length of the CDR3 is 15 residues. CDR1 is DFQATT, CDR2 SNEGSKA, per germline (reference sequence). Trimming removed 0 bases at V and 2 bases at J, with 14 bases between. This CDR3 reads CSARDWREDPYEQYF. CDR3 bases: TGCAGTGCTAGAGATTGGCGCGAAGACCCCTACGAGCAGTACTTC.

This clonotype was seen at least ten times. The chain links TRBV10-3 to TRBJ2-7; D is possibly TRBD1 (6 bases). The length of the CDR3 is 13 residues. V was cut by 5 bases and J by 6 bases, with 14 bases left in between. Germline V gene sequence: CDR1 ENHRY, CDR2 SYGVKD. As DNA, the CDR3 is TGTGCCATCAGTCCAGGGGCCGCCGCCGAGCAGTACTTC. Translation: CAISPGAAAEQYF.

This clonotype was counted a few times. This rearrangement joins TRBV5-1 to TRBJ1-4; D is possibly TRBD1 (6 bases). Deletions cut 4 bases from V and 0 bases from J, with 7 bases between. The CDR3 sequence is 14 residues long. CDR1 is SGHRS, CDR2 YFSETQ, per germline. CDR3: CASSRQATNEKLFF. The CDR3 region has the DNA TGCGCCAGCAGCCGACAGGCAACTAATGAAAAACTGTTTTTT.

The chain carries TRBV10-1 and TRBJ2-7, with TRBD2 as a possible D gene (5 bases). The ends were cut back, 4 bases at V and 5 bases at J, with 15 bases in the middle. From germline, CDR1 is WNHNN and CDR2 SYGVQD (reference sequence). The CDR3 length is 14 residues. The CDR3 DNA follows: TGCGCCAGCAGTGGACCCCCGGCGCGGGACGAGCAGTACTTC. Amino acids: CASSGPPARDEQYF.

In regard to this clonotype: A much larger clone lies a single base off, so this may be a read error. The rearrangement links TRBV13 to TRBJ1-1; D not certain. V lost 5 bases and J 1 base, leaving 8 bases between the germline ends. Germline CDR1 is PRHDT and CDR2 is FYEKMQ (reference sequence). The CDR3 totals 13 residues. CDR3 region: CASSLYKNTEAFF. CDR3 DNA: TGTGCCAGCAGCCTGTACAAGAACACTGAAGCTTTCTTT.

Comments on this clonotype: Its ends do not fully match the called genes, so a read error is possible. The DNA for the CDR3 is TGCGCCAGCAGCCAAGTCAAAGGGGAGAGCACTGAAGCTTTCTTT. It specifies CASSQVKGESTEAFF. The gene calls are TRBV7-8 and TRBJ1-1; tentative D call: TRBD1 (5 bases). This CDR3 has 15 residues. Germline V gene data show CDR1 as SGHVS and CDR2 as FQNEAQ.

In this sample, this clonotype turned up a few times. The chain uses TRBV2 and TRBJ2-2; 7 bases align to TRBD1. The CDR3 extends over 13 amino acids. The germline V gene has CDR1 SNHLY and CDR2 FYNNEI. With V trimmed by 6 bases and J by 6 bases, 4 bases remained unmatched. As DNA, the CDR3 is TGTGCCAGCAGAGGGGACAGCCCCGGGGAGCTGTTTTTT. Its translation is CASRGDSPGELFF.

Comment on this clonotype: Because it lacks the conserved phenylalanine or tryptophan at the end, this CDR3 is likely a read error. The chain recombines TRBV7-2 with TRBJ2-7; maybe TRBD2 (6 bases). This CDR3 contains 15 residues. Between the trimmed V and J ends, which lost 1 base and 5 bases, there was a span of 15 bases. From germline, CDR1 is SGHTA and CDR2 FQGNSA. The CDR3 spells CASSLEAGRRNEQYL. DNA of the CDR3: TGTGCCAGCAGCTTAGAGGCAGGGAGGAGGAACGAGCAGTACCTC.

This clonotype showed up many times. This chain connects TRBV25-1 to TRBJ2-5; 8 bases line up with TRBD1. The CDR3 spans 14 residues. Germline V lookup: CDR1 MGHDK, CDR2 SYGVNS. V shed 3 bases, J shed 1 base, and the junction held 1 base outside the gene matches. The CDR3 loop is CASSDRGPQETQYF. The CDR3 bases are TGTGCCAGCAGTGACAGGGGGCCCCAAGAGACCCAGTACTTC.

This clonotype was detected only once. This chain joins TRBV15 and TRBJ1-5; D perhaps matches TRBD1 (6 bases). The germline gives CDR1 LNHNV, CDR2 YYDKDF (reference sequence). CDR3 size: 15 residues. The ends were cut back, 7 bases at V and 7 bases at J, with 20 bases in the middle. CDR3 sequence reads: CATISVSGDRQPQHF. The CDR3 coding sequence is TGTGCCACCATCAGTGTTTCAGGGGACCGACAGCCCCAGCATTTT.

This clonotype was counted many times. The chain has TRBV20-1 and TRBJ2-5, with 10 bases that match TRBD2. The CDR3 runs 15 residues. J lost 7 bases, V lost 3 bases, and 11 bases had no gene match. The V gene's germline CDR1 is DFQATT and CDR2 SNEGSKA (reference sequence). Here the CDR3 DNA reads TGCAGTGCTAGCCGTGATACTAGCGGGGAGACGACCCAGTACTTC. Its protein product is CSASRDTSGETTQYF.

On this clonotype: A much larger clonotype is one base distant, so this may be a read error. The V gene is TRBV29-1, the J gene TRBJ2-5; 16 nucleotides agree with TRBD2. The CDR3 runs to 18 residues. CDR1 is SQVTM, CDR2 ANQGSEA, per germline. The junction had 14 bases not matched to a gene; V was cut back by 6 bases and J by 4 bases. The CDR3 region has the DNA TGCAGCGTGTATTCCGGGACTAGCGGGAGGGTAGTTGCAGAGACCCAGTACTTC. Translation gives CSVYSGTSGRVVAETQYF.

The J gene is TRBJ1-1, the V gene TRBV7-9, with D unclear. CDR1 and CDR2 (germline): SEHNR, FQNEAQ (reference sequence). The V and J ends lost 2 bases and 0 bases respectively, with 7 bases between them. The CDR3 sequence is 14 residues long. The CDR3: CASSLPAMNTEAFF. In DNA, the CDR3 is TGTGCCAGCAGCTTACCAGCGATGAACACTGAAGCTTTCTTT.

The table lists this clonotype with many counts. V gene TRBV10-3 combines with J gene TRBJ2-7; the D gene is possibly TRBD2 (6 bases). This CDR3 is built from 15 residues. The germline V and J ends were trimmed by 6 bases and 0 bases, with 15 bases remaining between them. Germline V gene lookup returns CDR1 ENHRY and CDR2 SYGVKD. The CDR3 protein is CAIRGGSDRSYEQYF. CDR3 bases: TGTGCCATCAGGGGGGGAAGTGACCGCTCCTACGAGCAGTACTTC.

This clonotype was counted many times. The chain employs TRBV20-1 and TRBJ1-5, with D maybe TRBD1 (5 bases). V was pared by 5 bases and J by 4 bases, with 12 bases between. The CDR3 is 13 residues long. Germline values: CDR1 DFQATT, CDR2 SNEGSKA (reference sequence). The CDR3 sequence is CSAPGTQNQPQHF. CDR3 in DNA: TGCAGTGCTCCCGGGACTCAGAATCAGCCCCAGCATTTT.

About this clonotype: A much larger clone differs by one base, so this may be a read error. The rearrangement joins TRBV20-1 to TRBJ1-5; a possible D gene is TRBD1 (5 bases). CDR3 length equals 13 residues. Germline CDR1 is DFQATT and CDR2 is SNEGSKA (reference sequence). CDR3 in amino acids: CSILRDHNQPRHF. The CDR3 coding sequence is TGCAGTATACTCCGGGACCACAATCAGCCCCGGCATTTT.

The chain uses TRBV9 and TRBJ2-5, with TRBD1 identical over 9 bases. The CDR3 runs to 15 residues. The J segment lost 2 bases and the V segment lost 4 bases, leaving 6 bases of the junction unmatched. Germline lookup yields CDR1 SGDLS and CDR2 YYNGEE. The CDR3 here is CASSSRDREQETQYF. In DNA form, the CDR3 reads TGTGCCAGCAGCAGCCGGGACAGGGAACAAGAGACCCAGTACTTC.

The CDR3 DNA is TGTGCCAGCGCTAACAGGGCCCCTAACTATGGCTACACCTTC. It specifies CASANRAPNYGYTF. This chain connects TRBV12-3 or TRBV12-4 to TRBJ1-2, with D possibly TRBD1 on 6 matching bases. The CDR3 contains 14 residues. Deletions cut 8 bases from V and 0 bases from J, with 13 bases between.

This clonotype was seen ten or more times. This rearrangement joins TRBV19 to TRBJ1-1, with D unclear. The CDR3 length is 13 residues. CDR1 and CDR2 (germline): LNHDA, SQIVND (reference sequence). The ends were cut back, 4 bases at V and 1 base at J, with 7 bases in the middle. CDR3 sequence reads: CASSRMSNTEAFF. In DNA form, the CDR3 reads TGTGCCAGTAGTAGAATGTCGAACACTGAAGCTTTCTTT.

The rearrangement links TRBV29-1 to TRBJ1-2; D is unresolved. The CDR3 totals 13 residues. Germline values: CDR1 SQVTM, CDR2 ANQGSEA. Trimming stripped 8 bases from V and 7 bases from J, with 20 bases between. CDR3 loop: CSRSGSGMVGYTF. In DNA form, the CDR3 reads TGCAGCCGCAGTGGGAGTGGAATGGTTGGCTACACCTTC.

The chain has TRBV2 and TRBJ1-3; 7 bases agree with TRBD1. Germline CDR1 reads SNHLY; CDR2 reads FYNNEI. Trimming took 10 bases from V and 7 from J; bases not matched to a gene: 7. The CDR3 totals 12 residues. CDR3 sequence: CATLGQPNTIYF. The CDR3 DNA follows: TGTGCCACCTTGGGACAGCCTAACACCATATATTTT.

At least ten counts were recorded for this clonotype. The chain links TRBV2 to TRBJ1-1; no clear D. The germline gives CDR1 SNHLY, CDR2 FYNNEI. This CDR3 is 11 amino acids long. V lost 4 bases and J 8 bases, leaving 8 bases between the germline ends. As DNA, the CDR3 is TGTGCCAGCAGTGTTAGACGGGAAGCTTTCTTT. It specifies CASSVRREAFF.

This clonotype was found many times. The J gene is TRBJ1-5, the V gene TRBV20-1; 9 positions agree with TRBD1. Trimming cost V 5 bases and J 4 bases; bases outside gene matches: 0. The CDR3 has 12 residues. Germline V lookup: CDR1 DFQATT, CDR2 SNEGSKA (reference sequence). The CDR3 nucleotides read TGCAGTGCTGGACAGGGGAATCAGCCCCAGCATTTT. Translated: CSAGQGNQPQHF.

This clonotype has a handful of counts. J is TRBJ2-5 and V is TRBV7-2; D might be TRBD1 (5 bases). The germline V gene has CDR1 SGHTA and CDR2 FQGNSA. The CDR3 runs to 13 residues. Trimming took 4 bases from V and 4 from J, leaving 10 bases between them. As DNA, the CDR3 is TGTGCCAGCAGCTGGGGCTCGGGAGAGACCCAGTACTTC. This encodes CASSWGSGETQYF. The entire variable domain, with the rest obtained from reference TRBV7-2 and TRBJ2-5, is as follows: GAGVSQSPSNKVTEKGKDVELRCDPISGHTALYWYRQSLGQGLEFLIYFQGNSAPDKSGLPSDRFSAERTGGSVSTLTIQRTQQEDSAVYLCASSWGSGETQYFGPGTRLLVL.

V is TRBV29-1 and J is TRBJ2-1; tentatively, D is TRBD2 (5 bases). The DNA end is a closer match to TRBJ2-7, so the J assignment may be wrong. The CDR3 is made up of 10 amino acids. Germline CDR1 is SQVTM and CDR2 is ANQGSEA. The CDR3 spells CSVWENEQYF. For the CDR3, the DNA is TGCAGCGTTTGGGAGAATGAGCAGTACTTC.

This clonotype was observed at least ten times. Here the CDR3 reads CASSHRQGGETQYF. The CDR3 DNA is TGTGCCAGCAGCCACCGACAGGGCGGAGAGACCCAGTACTTC. The chain combines TRBV5-4 with TRBJ2-5; TRBD1 aligns across 7 bases. The CDR3 has 14 residues. V lost 4 bases, J lost 4 bases, and 7 bases stayed unmatched. The germline gives CDR1 SGHNT, CDR2 YYREEE (reference sequence).

Written as DNA, the CDR3 is TGTGCCAGCAGTCCTCGCGGGACTAGCGGCTCCTACGAGCAGTACTTC. This codes for CASSPRGTSGSYEQYF. This chain connects TRBV9 to TRBJ2-7; 11 bases line up with TRBD2. The CDR3 sequence is 16 residues long. V lost 5 bases and J lost 0; bases outside the gene matches: 7. The V gene's germline CDR1 is SGDLS and CDR2 YYNGEE.

This chain joins TRBV25-1 and TRBJ2-5; possible D gene TRBD1, 5 bases. The CDR3 contains 11 residues. Germline V lookup: CDR1 MGHDK, CDR2 SYGVNS. The CDR3 sequence is CATQDPETQYF. Written as DNA, the CDR3 is TGTGCTACACAGGATCCAGAGACCCAGTACTTC.

V is TRBV2 and J is TRBJ1-3; D remains ambiguous. The CDR3 has 16 amino acids. The germline V gene has CDR1 SNHLY and CDR2 FYNNEI. The germline V and J ends were trimmed by 5 bases and 1 base, with 15 bases remaining between them. The DNA for the CDR3 is TGTGCCAGCAGTCACCACCCCCGGGGATCTGGAAACACCATATATTTT. It encodes CASSHHPRGSGNTIYF.

For the CDR3, the DNA is TGCGCCAGCAGTCCCGGACGGGCCGTAGCTAACTATGGCTACACCTTC. Its translation: CASSPGRAVANYGYTF. The rearrangement links TRBV5-1 to TRBJ1-2; D ambiguous. The CDR3 covers 16 residues. Germline loops: CDR1 SGHRS, CDR2 YFSETQ. V was cut by 5 bases and J by 0 bases, with 17 bases left in between. Looking up the rest from reference TRBV5-1 and TRBJ1-2 gives the full variable domain: KAGVTQTPRYLIKTRGQQVTLSCSPISGHRSVSWYQQTPGQGLQFLFEYFSETQRNKGNFPGRFSGRQFSNSRSEMNVSTLELGDSALYLCASSPGRAVANYGYTFGSGTRLTVV.

There are many counts of this clonotype. The chain recombines TRBV12-3 or TRBV12-4 with TRBJ1-2; D is ambiguous. V lost 6 bases to trimming and J lost 2 bases, with 10 bases between them. CDR3 length: 13 residues. CDR3 loop: CASSSTMNYGYTF. CDR3 bases: TGTGCCAGCAGCTCAACAATGAACTATGGCTACACCTTC.